One T cell receptor beta chain is described in this entry. As yet, its antigen is unknown. These data belong to a study of CD8 T cells in Susac syndrome. Study conclusions and caveats: Acknowledgment was made by the study that its TCR sequencing and HLA analysis involved a relatively small number of individuals.

With random hexamers, roughly 0.45 to 1 ug RNA was reverse transcribed. Amplification of TCR beta CDR3 spanned 54 Vbeta and 13 Jbeta via immunoSEQ multiplex PCR. TCRdb recomputed calls from the immunoSEQ multiplex PCR reads with MiXCR, one row per CDR3 protein. Of 200,000 to 300,000 distinct CDR3 sequences listed, 90% to 96% are singletons. Sequencing of TCR beta covered CD8+ and CD4+ T cells obtained from blood. Trimming cost V 1 base and J 1 base, with 16 bases left between them. The CDR3 has 17 amino acids. Germline CDR1 reads SGHVS; CDR2 reads FQNEAQ. This clonotype originated in a human donor with Susac syndrome. Input material: CD4+ T cells from PBMCs. V is TRBV7-8 and J is TRBJ1-1; no firm D call. The CDR3 is CASSLGAWGQANTEAFF. In DNA, the CDR3 is TGTGCCAGCAGCTTAGGTGCCTGGGGTCAGGCGAACACTGAAGCTTTCTTT.